This T cell receptor beta chain emerged from a study of blood T cells in healthy people across ages. A second PCR of about 6 to 12 cycles used a sample-barcoded 5' primer and a J-beta primer mix. Tags on each cDNA molecule came from a template-switch adaptor with 12 random nucleotides. A single record per CDR3 protein comes from TCRdb applying MiXCR to the 5' RACE reads. The sample yields about 1.8 million distinct CDR3 sequences, roughly 52% seen once. V gave up 7 bases and J gave up 1 base, with 16 bases separating them. Germline V gene sequence: CDR1 SGHTS, CDR2 YDEGEE. This CDR3 region has 15 residues. This clonotype was seen a handful of times.

The receptor comes from a woman aged 35 to 49 in good health. The chain uses TRBV5-8 and TRBJ2-3; D possibly corresponds to TRBD2 (7 bases). Sequenced input: blood. The DNA of the CDR3 is TGTGCCAGCCTAAGGGACGGGGGGCGCACAGATACGCAGTATTTT. It translates to CASLRDGGRTDTQYF.